A selection of T cell receptor beta chains follows, all from one sample in a study of regulatory dendritic cells for organ transplantation. Clones were read by immunoSEQ multiplex PCR, and TCRdb kept only the in-frame ones, dropping some. The repertoire consists of 30,000 or so clones, with roughly 85% occurring once and the leading ten covering about 0.1%. Sequenced material: naive CD4+ T cells from blood. The receptor source for this set is a human donor in good health. CDR3s include the opening cysteine and the closing phenylalanine or tryptophan. The D gene is left open where the match is weak. The listing skips clone size in some rows; elsewhere it reads once, few, many or a size class.

CDR3nt	CDR3aa	abundance	v_gene	d_gene	j_gene
TGTGCCAGCAGCTTATTAGGGGGAACCTACGAGCAGTACTTC	CASSLLGGTYEQYF	NA	TRBV5-5	NA	TRBJ2-7
TGTGCCAGCAAAATCCAACAGAACACTGAAGCTTTCTTT	CASKIQQNTEAFF	few	TRBV6-1	NA	TRBJ1-1
TGTGCCAGCAGTGAACAGGGGTTGAACACTGAAGCTTTCTTT	CASSEQGLNTEAFF	NA	TRBV6-1	NA	TRBJ1-1
TGTGCCAGCAGCCAGGGCGAAGTTAGACAGAAAGCTTTCTTT	CASSQGEVRQKAFF	NA	TRBV5-4	NA	TRBJ1-1
TGTGCCAGTAAAACACAGGGTTTTTCTGGAAACACCATATATTTT	CASKTQGFSGNTIYF	NA	TRBV19	NA	TRBJ1-3
TGTGCCAGCAGCTGGGCGGGGGAAGGAGAGTCTTCTTTT	CASSWAGEGESSF	NA	TRBV5-5	TRBD2	TRBJ2-3
TGTGCCAGCAGTTTCGGGGAGAACACTGAAGCTTTCTTT	CASSFGENTEAFF	NA	TRBV6-5	NA	TRBJ1-1
TGTGCCAGCAGTTTCACGACAGGGAGGAATGAAAAACTGTTTTTT	CASSFTTGRNEKLFF	NA	TRBV27	TRBD1	TRBJ1-4
TGTGCCAGCAGTCGAGGACAGGGAGGGGTATACGAGCAGTACTTC	CASSRGQGGVYEQYF	NA	TRBV2	NA	TRBJ2-7
TGCGCCAGCAGCCCCGGGACAGGGGGCACAGATACGCAGTATTTT	CASSPGTGGTDTQYF	once	TRBV5-1	TRBD1	TRBJ2-3
TGTGCCAGCAGACGTCCCGGGGGGCTGGACACCGGGGAGCTGTTTTTT	CASRRPGGLDTGELFF	NA	TRBV11-2	NA	TRBJ2-2
TGTGCCAGCAGTGCCCGGACAGGGGGAAACGTTGGGGAGCAGTTCTTC	CASSARTGGNVGEQFF	NA	TRBV2	TRBD1	TRBJ2-1
TGTGCCAGCAGCGTAGCGTCCGGTACGAACACCGGGGAGCTGTTTTTT	CASSVASGTNTGELFF	NA	TRBV9	NA	TRBJ2-2
TGTGCCAGCAGTTACTCCCGCGGACAGTCCTATGGCTACACCTTC	CASSYSRGQSYGYTF	NA	TRBV6-5	NA	TRBJ1-2
TGTGCCAGCAGCCCGGCTGGGGGCGGGGAGACCCAGTACTTC	CASSPAGGGETQYF	NA	TRBV28	NA	TRBJ2-5
TGCAGTGCTAGGACTTTTGATGGCTACACCTTC	CSARTFDGYTF	NA	TRBV20-1	NA	TRBJ1-2
TGTGCCAGCAGCAAAGAAGGTGGAGACAGGAGAGAAAAACTGTTTTTT	CASSKEGGDRREKLFF	few	TRBV21-1	NA	TRBJ1-4
TGTGCCAGCAGCTTGATACAGCGGGGAACGAACACCGGGGAGCTGTTTTTT	CASSLIQRGTNTGELFF	NA	TRBV5-4	TRBD2	TRBJ2-2
TGCGCCAGCAGCGAGGCGGGCACAGATACGCAGTATTTT	CASSEAGTDTQYF	NA	TRBV5-1	NA	TRBJ2-3
TGCGCCAGCAGTCAATCCCCGGGACAGCCAGACTCTGGGGCCAACGTCCTGACTTTC	CASSQSPGQPDSGANVLTF	NA	TRBV23-1	TRBD1	TRBJ2-6
TGTGCCAGTGCCGCAGGGGCTAGCGGGGGCTACGAGCAGTACTTC	CASAAGASGGYEQYF	NA	TRBV19	TRBD2	TRBJ2-7
TGCGCCAGCTGCTTAGTAGCGGGGGGCTACAATGAGCAGTTCTTC	CASCLVAGGYNEQFF	NA	TRBV5-1	TRBD2	TRBJ2-1
TGTGCCAGCAGCTCCAGGGGAGGGTACCTCTACTTC	CASSSRGGYLYF	NA	TRBV7-2	NA	TRBJ2-7
TGTGCCAGCTCAAATAGGAACAGGGGGGAGGTGAACACTGAAGCTTTCTTT	CASSNRNRGEVNTEAFF	NA	TRBV18	TRBD1	TRBJ1-1
TGTGCCAGCAGTTATTCGGGCCGAAACACCGGGGAGCTGTTTTTT	CASSYSGRNTGELFF	NA	TRBV6-9	NA	TRBJ2-2
TGTGCCAGCAGCTTAAACGGGGTAGAGACCCAGTACTTC	CASSLNGVETQYF	NA	TRBV11-3	NA	TRBJ2-5
TGCGCCAGCAGCCAAGACAGGGAGAACACTGAAGCTTTCTTT	CASSQDRENTEAFF	NA	TRBV4-1	NA	TRBJ1-1
TGTGCCAGCAGTTATAGTCGGACAGGGGGCGACGATGGCTACACCTTC	CASSYSRTGGDDGYTF	NA	TRBV6-5	TRBD1	TRBJ1-2
TGTGCCAGCAGCAGTCAGACTGGGGGCGGTGTCCTCAATGAGCAGTTCTTC	CASSSQTGGGVLNEQFF	NA	TRBV7-2	NA	TRBJ2-1
TGCGCCAGCAGCTTGGTACTAGCGGGGGAGTCGCAGTATTTT	CASSLVLAGESQYF	once	TRBV5-1	TRBD2	TRBJ2-3
TGTGCCAGTAGTCCTCCCCCCCGCAGGGGGAATGAAAAACTGTTTTTT	CASSPPPRRGNEKLFF	NA	TRBV19	TRBD1	TRBJ1-4
TGTGCCAGCAGCTTAGATGCGGATAACTATGGCTACACCTTC	CASSLDADNYGYTF	NA	TRBV11-3	NA	TRBJ1-2
TGCGCCAGCAGCTCGGGGGGACAACCCAATGAGCAGTTCTTC	CASSSGGQPNEQFF	once	TRBV5-1	NA	TRBJ2-1
TGCGCCAGCAGTGAGAGGGCAGGGGAATTTTCTCTGGGAGCTTTCTTT	CASSERAGEFSLGAFF	few	TRBV10-1	NA	TRBJ1-1
TGTGCCAGCTCCCCTCGGCAGGGGAACAACGAGCAGTACTTC	CASSPRQGNNEQYF	few	TRBV18	NA	TRBJ2-7
TGCGCCAGCAGCGCCTTAGCGGGGGCATACAATGAGCAGTTCTTC	CASSALAGAYNEQFF	NA	TRBV5-1	TRBD2	TRBJ2-1
TGCGCCAGCACCCGATCAGGGTCGGGCACAGATACGCAGTATTTT	CASTRSGSGTDTQYF	NA	TRBV5-1	NA	TRBJ2-3
TGTGCCAGCAGCTTAGGTGCGAGCACAGATACGCAGTATTTT	CASSLGASTDTQYF	NA	TRBV7-3	NA	TRBJ2-3
TGCGCCAGCTGGACAGCCCAAGAGACCCAGTACTTC	CASWTAQETQYF	NA	TRBV23-1	NA	TRBJ2-5
TGTGCCAGCAGCTTAGGGGGTTGGACAGGGAATGAAAAACTGTTTTTT	CASSLGGWTGNEKLFF	NA	TRBV11-2	TRBD1	TRBJ1-4
TGTGCCAGTAGTATCGACAGGGACTATGGCTACACCTTC	CASSIDRDYGYTF	NA	TRBV19	TRBD1	TRBJ1-2
TGTGCCACCAGCAGAGAGGACAGGGGGGTATCGGAGACCCAGTACTTC	CATSREDRGVSETQYF	NA	TRBV15	TRBD1	TRBJ2-5
TGCGCCAGCAGCTCCGTTACCCTAGCGGGGGGGCAAGAGACCCAGTACTTC	CASSSVTLAGGQETQYF	once	TRBV10-2	TRBD2	TRBJ2-5
TGTGCCAGCGATGACAGGGTAGGGAATCAGCCCCAGCATTTT	CASDDRVGNQPQHF	NA	TRBV2	TRBD1	TRBJ1-5
TGTGCCAGCAGTCTAATTGGACAGATGAACACTGAAGCTTTCTTT	CASSLIGQMNTEAFF	few	TRBV2	NA	TRBJ1-1